This T cell receptor (beta chain) originates from a study of identical twins. TCRdb re-called the 5' RACE reads through MiXCR, storing one row per CDR3 protein. The sample includes a few hundred thousand distinct CDR3 sequences, 13% to 15% of them seen just once. Germline lookup yields CDR1 MDHEN and CDR2 SYDVKM. The CDR3 loop spans 15 amino acids. The ends were cut back, 2 bases at V and 6 bases at J, with 15 bases in the middle. Among all donors, each was a healthy Caucasian. The study, taken as a whole, reports: Abundant beta clonotypes from cord blood bore fewer insertions; memory repertoires lacked this pattern. Models predicted too little out-of-frame TCR alpha sharing in monozygotic twins.

On this clonotype itself: Its target is unknown.

These same records also appear under a second study, on yellow fever vaccine responses in identical twins. That source notes: Convergence reportedly seemed to mark part of the twins' vaccine T cell response, with personalization marking the rest.

The receptor's source is a woman aged 18-30 years in good health. The gene calls are TRBV28 and TRBJ2-3; no definite D call. Sequencing input: CD4+ T cells sorted from blood. The CDR3 nucleotides are TGTGCCAGCAGTTTAAAGTTGAAGGCTGGGGATACGCAGTATTTT. It encodes CASSLKLKAGDTQYF.